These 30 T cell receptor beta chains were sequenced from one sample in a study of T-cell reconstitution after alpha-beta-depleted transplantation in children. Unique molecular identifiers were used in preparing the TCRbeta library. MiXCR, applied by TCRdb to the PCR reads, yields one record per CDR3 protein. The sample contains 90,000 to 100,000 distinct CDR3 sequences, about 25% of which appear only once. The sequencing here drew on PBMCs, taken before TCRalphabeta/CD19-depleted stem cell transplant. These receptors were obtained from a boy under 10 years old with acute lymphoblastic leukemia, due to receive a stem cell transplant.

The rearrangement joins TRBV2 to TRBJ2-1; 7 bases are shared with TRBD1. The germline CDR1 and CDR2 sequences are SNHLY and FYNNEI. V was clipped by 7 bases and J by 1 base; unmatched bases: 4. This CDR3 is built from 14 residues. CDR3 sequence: CASKDRESYNEQFF. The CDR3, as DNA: TGTGCCAGCAAAGACAGGGAATCCTACAATGAGCAGTTCTTC.

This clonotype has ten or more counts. CDR3 sequence reads: CASKRDWDNEQFF. CDR3 in DNA: TGCGCCAGCAAGAGGGACTGGGACAATGAGCAGTTCTTC. This chain joins TRBV5-1 and TRBJ2-1; the D gene is possibly TRBD2 (6 bases). Per germline, CDR1 SGHRS and CDR2 YFSETQ. This CDR3 has 13 amino acids. Deletions cut 6 bases from V and 5 bases from J, with 12 bases between.

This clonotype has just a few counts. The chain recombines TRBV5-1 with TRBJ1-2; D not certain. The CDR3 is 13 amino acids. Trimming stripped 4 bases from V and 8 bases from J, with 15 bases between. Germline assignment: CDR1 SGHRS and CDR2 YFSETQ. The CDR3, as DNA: TGCGCCAGCAGCATCCGGAAGGAGGAAGGCTACACCTTC. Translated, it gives CASSIRKEEGYTF.

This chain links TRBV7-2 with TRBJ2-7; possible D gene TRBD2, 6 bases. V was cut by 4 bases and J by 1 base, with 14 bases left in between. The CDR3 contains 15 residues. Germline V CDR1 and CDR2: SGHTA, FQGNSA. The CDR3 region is CASSSKVGGSYEQYF. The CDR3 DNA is TGTGCCAGCAGCTCCAAGGTCGGGGGATCCTACGAGCAGTACTTC.

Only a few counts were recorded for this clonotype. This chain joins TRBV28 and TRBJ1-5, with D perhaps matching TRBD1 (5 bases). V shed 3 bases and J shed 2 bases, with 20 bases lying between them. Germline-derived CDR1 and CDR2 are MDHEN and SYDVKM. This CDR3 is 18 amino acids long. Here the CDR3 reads CASSFGQGSRGGNQPQHF. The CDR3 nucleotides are TGTGCCAGCAGTTTTGGTCAAGGGAGCAGAGGGGGCAATCAGCCCCAGCATTTT.

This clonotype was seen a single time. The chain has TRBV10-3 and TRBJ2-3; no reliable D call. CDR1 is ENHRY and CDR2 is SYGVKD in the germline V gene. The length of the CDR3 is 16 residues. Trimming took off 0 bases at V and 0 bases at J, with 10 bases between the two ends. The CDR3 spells CAISESYSRSTDTQYF. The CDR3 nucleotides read TGTGCCATCAGTGAGTCGTACTCGCGAAGCACAGATACGCAGTATTTT.

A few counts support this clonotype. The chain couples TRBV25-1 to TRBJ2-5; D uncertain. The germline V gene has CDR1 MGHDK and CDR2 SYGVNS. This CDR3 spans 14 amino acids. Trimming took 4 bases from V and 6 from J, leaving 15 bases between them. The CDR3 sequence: CASSVPPAEQTQYF. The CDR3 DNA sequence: TGTGCCAGCAGTGTACCCCCGGCGGAGCAGACCCAGTACTTC.

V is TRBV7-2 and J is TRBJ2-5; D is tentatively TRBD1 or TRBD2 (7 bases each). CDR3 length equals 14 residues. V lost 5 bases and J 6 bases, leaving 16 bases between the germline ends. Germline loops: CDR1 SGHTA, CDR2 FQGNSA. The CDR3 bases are TGTGCCAGCAGCCAGGGGGGGTTACGGAAGACCCAGTACTTC. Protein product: CASSQGGLRKTQYF. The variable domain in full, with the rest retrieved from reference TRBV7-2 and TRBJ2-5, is GAGVSQSPSNKVTEKGKDVELRCDPISGHTALYWYRQSLGQGLEFLIYFQGNSAPDKSGLPSDRFSAERTGGSVSTLTIQRTQQEDSAVYLCASSQGGLRKTQYFGPGTRLLVL.

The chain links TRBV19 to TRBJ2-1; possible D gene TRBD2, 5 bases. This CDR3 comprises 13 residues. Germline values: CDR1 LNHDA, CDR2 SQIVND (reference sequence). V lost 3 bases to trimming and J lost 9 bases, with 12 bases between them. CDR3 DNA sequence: TGTGCCAGTAGTATTACAAGCGGTCTTGAGCAGTTCTTC. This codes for CASSITSGLEQFF.

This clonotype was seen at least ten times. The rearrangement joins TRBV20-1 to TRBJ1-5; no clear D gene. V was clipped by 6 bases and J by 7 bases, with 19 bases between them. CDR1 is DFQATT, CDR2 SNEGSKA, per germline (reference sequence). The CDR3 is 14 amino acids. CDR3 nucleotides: TGCAGTGCGATAGAAACAGCGTTTGGGCAGCCCCAGCATTTT. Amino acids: CSAIETAFGQPQHF.

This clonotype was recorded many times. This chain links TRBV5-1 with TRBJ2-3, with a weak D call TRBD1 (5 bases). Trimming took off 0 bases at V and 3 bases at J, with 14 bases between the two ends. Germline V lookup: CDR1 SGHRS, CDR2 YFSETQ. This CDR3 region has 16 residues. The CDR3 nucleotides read TGCGCCAGCAGCTTGGCCGTGTGGGGCGCGACAGATACGCAGTATTTT. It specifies CASSLAVWGATDTQYF.

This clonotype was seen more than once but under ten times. CDR3 coding DNA: TGCGCCAGCAGCGCCTACAATGAGCAGTTCTTC. The encoded protein is CASSAYNEQFF. The V gene is TRBV5-1, the J gene TRBJ2-1; no firm D call. CDR3 length equals 11 residues. CDR1 is SGHRS, CDR2 YFSETQ, per germline. Trimming stripped 4 bases from V and 2 bases from J, with 1 base between.

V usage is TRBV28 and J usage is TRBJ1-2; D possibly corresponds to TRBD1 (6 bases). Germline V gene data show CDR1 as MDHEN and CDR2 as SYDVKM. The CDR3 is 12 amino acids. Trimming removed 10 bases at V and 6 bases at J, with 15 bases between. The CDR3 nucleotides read TGTGCCACTCAAAACCGGGGGCATGGCTACACCTTC. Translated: CATQNRGHGYTF.

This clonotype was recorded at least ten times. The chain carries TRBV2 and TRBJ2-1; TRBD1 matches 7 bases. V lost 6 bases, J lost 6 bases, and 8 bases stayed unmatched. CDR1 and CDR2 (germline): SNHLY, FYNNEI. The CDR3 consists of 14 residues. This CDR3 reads CASSRDSLSNEQFF. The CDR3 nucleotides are TGTGCCAGCAGCCGGGACAGCCTTTCCAATGAGCAGTTCTTC.

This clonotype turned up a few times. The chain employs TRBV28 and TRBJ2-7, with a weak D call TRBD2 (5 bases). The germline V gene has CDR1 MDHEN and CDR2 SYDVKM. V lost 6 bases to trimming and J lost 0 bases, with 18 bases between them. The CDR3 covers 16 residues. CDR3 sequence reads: CASSLSGSGRSYEQYF. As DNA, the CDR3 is TGTGCCAGCAGCCTCTCCGGCAGCGGACGCTCCTACGAGCAGTACTTC.

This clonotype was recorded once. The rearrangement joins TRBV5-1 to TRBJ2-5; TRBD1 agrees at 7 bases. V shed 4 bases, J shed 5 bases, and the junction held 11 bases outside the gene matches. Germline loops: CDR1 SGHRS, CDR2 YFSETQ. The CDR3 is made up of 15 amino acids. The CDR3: CASSLKRTGDETQYF. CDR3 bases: TGCGCCAGCAGCCTAAAAAGGACAGGTGATGAGACCCAGTACTTC.

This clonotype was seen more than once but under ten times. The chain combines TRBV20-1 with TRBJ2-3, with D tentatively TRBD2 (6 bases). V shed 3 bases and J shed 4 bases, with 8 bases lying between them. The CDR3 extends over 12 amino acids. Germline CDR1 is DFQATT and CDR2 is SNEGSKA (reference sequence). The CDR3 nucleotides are TGCAGTGCTAGCGGGAGCGCAGATACGCAGTATTTT. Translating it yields CSASGSADTQYF.

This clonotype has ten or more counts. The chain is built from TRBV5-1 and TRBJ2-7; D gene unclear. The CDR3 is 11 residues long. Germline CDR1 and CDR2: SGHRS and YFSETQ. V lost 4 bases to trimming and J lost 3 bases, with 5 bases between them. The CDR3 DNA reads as TGCGCCAGCAGCCGAAACTACGAGCAGTACTTC. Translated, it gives CASSRNYEQYF.

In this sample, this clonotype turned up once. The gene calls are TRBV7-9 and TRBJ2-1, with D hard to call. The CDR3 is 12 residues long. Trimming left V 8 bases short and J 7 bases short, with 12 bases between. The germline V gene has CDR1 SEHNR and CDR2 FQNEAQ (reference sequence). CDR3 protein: CASGLIGNEQFF. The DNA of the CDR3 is TGTGCCAGCGGTTTGATAGGGAATGAGCAGTTCTTC.

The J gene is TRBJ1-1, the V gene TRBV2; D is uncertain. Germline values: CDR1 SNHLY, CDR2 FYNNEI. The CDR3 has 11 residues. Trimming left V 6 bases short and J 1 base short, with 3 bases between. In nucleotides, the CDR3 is TGTGCCAGCAGCAAGAACACTGAAGCTTTCTTT. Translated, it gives CASSKNTEAFF. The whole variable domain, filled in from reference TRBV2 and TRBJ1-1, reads EPEVTQTPSHQVTQMGQEVILRCVPISNHLYFYWYRQILGQKVEFLVSFYNNEISEKSEIFDDQFSVERPDGSNFTLKIRSTKLEDSAMYFCASSKNTEAFFGQGTRLTVV.

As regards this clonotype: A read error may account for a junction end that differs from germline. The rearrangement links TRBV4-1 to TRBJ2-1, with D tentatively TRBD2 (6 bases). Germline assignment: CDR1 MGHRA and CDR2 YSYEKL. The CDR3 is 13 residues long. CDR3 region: CASSRGTNNEQFF. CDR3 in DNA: TGTGCCAGCAGCCGGGGGACGAACAATGAGCAGTTCTTC.

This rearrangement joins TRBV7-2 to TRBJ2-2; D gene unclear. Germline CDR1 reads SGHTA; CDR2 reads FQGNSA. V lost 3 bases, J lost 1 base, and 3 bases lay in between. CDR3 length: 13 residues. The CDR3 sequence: CASSFMNTGELFF. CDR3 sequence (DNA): TGTGCCAGCAGCTTTATGAACACCGGGGAGCTGTTTTTT.

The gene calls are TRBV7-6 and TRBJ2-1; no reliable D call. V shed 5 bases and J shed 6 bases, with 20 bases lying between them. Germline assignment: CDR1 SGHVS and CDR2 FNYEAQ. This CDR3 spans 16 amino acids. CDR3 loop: CASSLTPPRGGNEQFF. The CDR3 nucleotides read TGTGCCAGCAGCCTAACCCCCCCCCGAGGCGGCAATGAGCAGTTCTTC.

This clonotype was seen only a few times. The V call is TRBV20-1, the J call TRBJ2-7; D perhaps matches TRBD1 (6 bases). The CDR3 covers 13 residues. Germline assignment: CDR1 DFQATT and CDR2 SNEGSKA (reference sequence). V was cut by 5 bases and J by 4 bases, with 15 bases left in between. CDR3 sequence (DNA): TGCAGTGCTGATTCCAGGGGTTCATACGAGCAGTACTTC. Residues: CSADSRGSYEQYF.

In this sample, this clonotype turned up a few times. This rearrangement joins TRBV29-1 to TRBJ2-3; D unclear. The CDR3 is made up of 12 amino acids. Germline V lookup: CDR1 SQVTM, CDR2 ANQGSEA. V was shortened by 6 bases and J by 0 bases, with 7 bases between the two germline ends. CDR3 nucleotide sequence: TGCAGCGTCTTCAGGAGCACAGATACGCAGTATTTT. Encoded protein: CSVFRSTDTQYF.

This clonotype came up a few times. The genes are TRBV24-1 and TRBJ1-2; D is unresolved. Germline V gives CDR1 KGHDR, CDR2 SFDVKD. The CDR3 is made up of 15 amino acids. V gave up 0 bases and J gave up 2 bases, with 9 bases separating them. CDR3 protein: CATSDLATVNYGYTF. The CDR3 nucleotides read TGTGCCACCAGTGATTTGGCGACTGTAAACTATGGCTACACCTTC.

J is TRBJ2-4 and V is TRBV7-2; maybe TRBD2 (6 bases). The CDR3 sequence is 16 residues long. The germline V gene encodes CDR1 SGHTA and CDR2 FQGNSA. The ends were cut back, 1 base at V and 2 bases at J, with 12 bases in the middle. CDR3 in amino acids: CASSLVYGSPKNIQYF. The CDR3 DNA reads TGTGCCAGCAGCTTAGTTTACGGGAGTCCCAAAAACATTCAGTACTTC.

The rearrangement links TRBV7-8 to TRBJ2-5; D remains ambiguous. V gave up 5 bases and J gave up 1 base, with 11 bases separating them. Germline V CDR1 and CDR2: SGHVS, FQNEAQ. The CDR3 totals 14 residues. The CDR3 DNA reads TGTGCCAGCAGCCAACAGATCGTCCAAGAGACCCAGTACTTC. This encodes CASSQQIVQETQYF.

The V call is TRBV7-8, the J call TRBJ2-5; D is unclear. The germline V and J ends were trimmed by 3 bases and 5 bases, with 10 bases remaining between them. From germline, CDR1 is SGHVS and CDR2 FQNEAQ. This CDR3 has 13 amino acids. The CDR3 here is CASSFKPRETQYF. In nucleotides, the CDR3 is TGTGCCAGCAGCTTCAAACCCAGGGAGACCCAGTACTTC.

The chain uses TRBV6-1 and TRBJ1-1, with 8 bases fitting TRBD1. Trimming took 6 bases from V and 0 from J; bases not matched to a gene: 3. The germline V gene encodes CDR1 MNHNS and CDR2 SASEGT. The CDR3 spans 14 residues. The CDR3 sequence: CASSPTGVNTEAFF. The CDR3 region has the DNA TGTGCCAGCAGCCCGACAGGGGTGAACACTGAAGCTTTCTTT.